Listed here are 27 T cell receptor beta chains from one sample, sequenced in a study of T cell responses to AZD1222 COVID-19 vaccine (dated by TCRdb to the early 2020s). The method behind the library was the immunoSEQ multiplex PCR assay. TCRdb obtained this table from immuneACCESS and retained in-frame rearrangements with V and J assigned. These tables miss some clones; where compared with another copy, unresolved V genes account for less than half of the shortfall, and the remainder is unexplained. Counted in this sample were roughly 260,000 clones; approximately 95% of them appeared once. The ten most abundant clones make up around 0.57% of the sample. The time point label here, explained by the study, means: baseline before first vaccination. Material: peripheral blood, obtained on day 0 of AZD1222 vaccination. The receptor set was obtained from an adult in good health.

Only one count was recorded for this clone. The rearrangement joins TRBV27 to TRBJ2-3, with 10 positions matching TRBD1. Germline values: CDR1 MNHEY, CDR2 SMNVEV (reference sequence). The V segment lost 2 bases and the J segment 6 bases; nucleotides outside the gene matches: 8. The CDR3 runs 16 residues. The CDR3 coding sequence is TGTGCCAGCAGTTTAATAGGGACAGGGGAAGGGGATACGCAGTATTTT. It encodes CASSLIGTGEGDTQYF.

V gene TRBV7-2 combines with J gene TRBJ2-1, with 7 bases identical to TRBD2. The CDR3 runs 13 residues. The junction had 6 bases not matched to a gene; V was cut back by 5 bases and J by 8 bases. CDR1 is SGHTA and CDR2 is FQGNSA in the germline V gene. CDR3 sequence (DNA): TGTGCCAGCAGCCCGACTAGCTTGTATGAGCAGTTCTTC. It translates to CASSPTSLYEQFF.

The genes are TRBV5-1 and TRBJ2-7; TRBD2 agrees at 7 bases. V lost 0 bases, J lost 0 bases, and 6 bases stayed unmatched. The CDR3 contains 16 residues. Germline lookup yields CDR1 SGHRS and CDR2 YFSETQ. The CDR3 spells CASSLGEGGISYEQYF. Written as DNA, the CDR3 is TGCGCCAGCAGCTTGGGTGAGGGAGGGATCTCCTACGAGCAGTACTTC. Together with reference TRBV5-1 and TRBJ2-7, the CDR3 gives the full variable domain: KAGVTQTPRYLIKTRGQQVTLSCSPISGHRSVSWYQQTPGQGLQFLFEYFSETQRNKGNFPGRFSGRQFSNSRSEMNVSTLELGDSALYLCASSLGEGGISYEQYFGPGTRLTVT.

J is TRBJ1-5 and V is TRBV29-1; D gene ambiguous. CDR3 length: 13 residues. Trimming shortened V by 6 bases and J by 0 bases, and 9 bases separated the two germline ends. Germline V gives CDR1 SQVTM, CDR2 ANQGSEA. DNA of the CDR3: TGCAGCGTAGTAGAGAATAGCAATCAGCCCCAGCATTTT. It translates to CSVVENSNQPQHF.

The chain joins TRBV19 to TRBJ2-7; 7 bases map to TRBD2. The CDR3 has 15 residues. In germline, CDR1 is LNHDA, CDR2 SQIVND (reference sequence). Losses at the gene ends were 11 bases for V and 2 bases for J; bases not matched to a gene: 15. The CDR3 DNA is TGTGCCGCGGGAAGGGCTTATGGGAGGGCCTACGAGCAGTACTTC. It translates to CAAGRAYGRAYEQYF.

V and J are TRBV28 and TRBJ2-3; TRBD2 matches 15 bases. Per the germline V gene, CDR1 is MDHEN and CDR2 is SYDVKM. With 8 bases clipped from V and 2 bases from J, the junction kept 14 bases outside the gene matches. The CDR3 extends over 19 amino acids. The CDR3 nucleotides read TGTGCCAGCCCCCCGGGACTAGCGGGGGGCCTATCCTCCACAGATACGCAGTATTTT. Translation gives CASPPGLAGGLSSTDTQYF.

The CDR3 coding sequence is TGTGCCAGCAGCGAGGTAAATGAGCAGTTCTTC. This translates into CASSEVNEQFF. This chain links TRBV7-9 with TRBJ2-1; D is ambiguous. The germline V gene encodes CDR1 SEHNR and CDR2 FQNEAQ (reference sequence). The V end was cut by 5 bases, the J end by 7 bases, with 6 bases between. This CDR3 is built from 11 residues.

V and J are TRBV2 and TRBJ1-1, with a possible D match to TRBD1 (5 bases). Germline loops: CDR1 SNHLY, CDR2 FYNNEI. CDR3 size: 12 residues. V was pared by 11 bases and J by 7 bases, with 17 bases between. The CDR3 coding sequence is TGTGCCGGGGTACGGGACGGTGATGAAGCTTTCTTT. Translating gives CAGVRDGDEAFF.

The J gene is TRBJ1-1, the V gene TRBV27; 12 bases are a match to TRBD1. The CDR3 is 15 amino acids. CDR1 is MNHEY, CDR2 SMNVEV, per germline (reference sequence). The V gene end was trimmed by 3 bases and the J gene end by 4 bases; junction bases not matched to a gene: 3. CDR3 protein: CASSFGTGGGTEAFF. The CDR3 bases are TGTGCCAGCAGTTTTGGGACAGGGGGCGGCACTGAAGCTTTCTTT.

The rearrangement uses TRBV4-2 and TRBJ2-2, with 8 bases fitting TRBD2. The germline gives CDR1 LGHNA, CDR2 YNFKEQ. There are 17 residues in the CDR3. V trimming: 1 base; J trimming: 7 bases; junction bases outside the gene matches: 11. DNA of the CDR3: TGTGCCAGCAGCCAAGTGGGAAGCGGGAGACGTAACGGGGAGCTGTTTTTT. Translation: CASSQVGSGRRNGELFF.

The chain combines TRBV5-1 with TRBJ1-3; D may be TRBD1 (5 bases). Trimming took 4 bases from V and 7 from J, leaving 12 bases between them. The CDR3 sequence is 13 residues long. The V gene's germline CDR1 is SGHRS and CDR2 YFSETQ. CDR3 nucleotide sequence: TGCGCCAGCAGCAGCAGGGATCGGAACACCATATATTTT. Its translation: CASSSRDRNTIYF.

Comment on this clone: An end of the junction differs from the germline gene, which may be a read error. The chain couples TRBV12-3 or TRBV12-4 to TRBJ1-1; D is perhaps TRBD1 (5 bases). CDR3 size: 13 residues. This CDR3 reads CASSFSPGTPPIF. CDR3 nucleotide sequence: TGTGCCAGCAGTTTTAGCCCCGGGACTCCTCCAATTTTT.

This clone was detected once. The rearrangement joins TRBV18 to TRBJ2-3; 8 bases agree with TRBD2. In germline, CDR1 is KGHSH, CDR2 LQKENI. The CDR3 totals 15 residues. V lost 1 base and J lost 2; bases outside the gene matches: 2. Here the CDR3 DNA reads TGTGCCAGCTCACCACTAGCGGGAATCACAGATACGCAGTATTTT. Protein: CASSPLAGITDTQYF.

V is TRBV10-3 and J is TRBJ2-3; 13 bases fit TRBD2. Trimming cost V 1 base and J 4 bases; bases outside gene matches: 2. Germline values: CDR1 ENHRY, CDR2 SYGVKD. This CDR3 comprises 16 residues. The CDR3 loop is CAISEWTSGSSDTQYF. CDR3 DNA sequence: TGTGCCATCAGTGAGTGGACTAGCGGGAGTTCAGATACGCAGTATTTT.

V and J are TRBV6-5 and TRBJ2-5, with D hard to call. Trimming removed 4 bases from V and 3 bases from J, with 9 bases in between. CDR1 and CDR2 (germline): MNHEY, SVGAGI. This CDR3 contains 13 residues. CDR3 coding DNA: TGTGCCAGCAGTTCGACTCATAAAGAGACCCAGTACTTC. Amino acid sequence: CASSSTHKETQYF.

The rearrangement links TRBV6-6 to TRBJ2-1, with D uncertain. This CDR3 comprises 14 residues. Germline CDR1 MNHNY, CDR2 SVGAGI (reference sequence). V was clipped by 5 bases and J by 1 base, with 9 bases between them. The CDR3 here is CASSQADSYNEQFF. Here the CDR3 DNA reads TGTGCCAGCAGTCAAGCTGATTCCTACAATGAGCAGTTCTTC.

This chain connects TRBV9 to TRBJ1-1; a possible D gene is TRBD1 (6 bases). CDR3 length equals 13 residues. With 3 bases removed from V and 6 bases from J, the gap between germline ends came to 12 bases. Germline CDR1 SGDLS, CDR2 YYNGEE. CDR3 in DNA: TGTGCCAGCAGCGCTAGACAGGACTCTGAAGCTTTCTTT. Its protein is CASSARQDSEAFF.

The CDR3 bases are TGTGCCAGCAGCGGGTCTATCGCGGACGAGCAGTACTTC. Translation: CASSGSIADEQYF. This chain connects TRBV9 to TRBJ2-7, with D unclear. Looked up from germline, CDR1 is SGDLS and CDR2 is YYNGEE. The CDR3 is 13 amino acids. Deletions cut 3 bases from V and 5 bases from J, with 12 bases between.

The chain uses TRBV14 and TRBJ1-1; D remains ambiguous. Germline-derived CDR1 and CDR2 are SGHDN and FVKESK. The CDR3 sequence is 14 residues long. Trimming stripped 1 base from V and 4 bases from J, with 10 bases between. This chain's CDR3 is CASSQASTLTEAFF. CDR3 in DNA: TGTGCCAGCAGCCAAGCTTCGACACTCACTGAAGCTTTCTTT.

The rearrangement uses TRBV7-3 and TRBJ2-1; 7 bases are a match to TRBD1. The CDR3 runs 13 residues. The trim removed 5 bases at V and 9 bases at J, leaving 7 bases unmatched. Germline lookup yields CDR1 SGHTA and CDR2 FQGTGA. CDR3 sequence (DNA): TGTGCCAGCAGCCGATCCCCAGGGGGTGAGCAGTTCTTC. Translating it yields CASSRSPGGEQFF.

The chain couples TRBV27 to TRBJ2-5; D not certain. The CDR3 length is 13 residues. The germline V gene has CDR1 MNHEY and CDR2 SMNVEV (reference sequence). The V end lost 1 base, the J end lost 1 base, and 4 bases lay between the germline ends. The CDR3: CASSLYSQETQYF. The CDR3 bases are TGTGCCAGCAGTTTATACAGCCAAGAGACCCAGTACTTC.

V and J are TRBV5-1 and TRBJ2-7, with a possible D match to TRBD1 (5 bases). The V end lost 6 bases, the J end lost 0 bases, and 13 bases lay between the germline ends. The CDR3 spans 14 residues. Germline assignment: CDR1 SGHRS and CDR2 YFSETQ. This CDR3 reads CASIKDSSSYEQYF. The CDR3 DNA is TGCGCCAGCATTAAAGACAGCAGCTCCTACGAGCAGTACTTC.

The chain couples TRBV19 to TRBJ2-5; D not certain. Between the trimmed V and J ends, which lost 0 bases and 3 bases, there was a span of 11 bases. Germline V lookup: CDR1 LNHDA, CDR2 SQIVND (reference sequence). The CDR3 is 15 amino acids. The CDR3 loop reads CASSIDHTAEETQYF. The CDR3 coding sequence is TGTGCCAGTAGTATAGATCATACAGCTGAAGAGACCCAGTACTTC.

This clone was seen only a few times. The rearrangement links TRBV11-2 to TRBJ2-7, with unresolved D. The CDR3 covers 14 residues. Looked up from germline, CDR1 is SGHAT and CDR2 is FQNNGV. Trimming stripped 4 bases from V and 2 bases from J, with 12 bases between. The CDR3 here is CASSSITVPYEQYF. The DNA of the CDR3 is TGTGCCAGCAGCTCTATTACGGTACCCTACGAGCAGTACTTC.

In its sample, this clone was seen once. The rearrangement links TRBV9 to TRBJ2-2, with 11 bases matching TRBD1. After removal of 4 bases from V and 6 bases from J, the junction contained 5 bases not matched to a gene. CDR3 length equals 15 residues. Germline V lookup: CDR1 SGDLS, CDR2 YYNGEE. The CDR3: CASSPPGQGAGELFF. DNA of the CDR3: TGTGCCAGCAGCCCTCCGGGACAGGGGGCCGGGGAGCTGTTTTTT.

The rearrangement links TRBV12-3 or TRBV12-4 to TRBJ1-2; D is unclear. V shed 4 bases and J shed 8 bases, with 8 bases lying between them. The CDR3 is made up of 11 amino acids. CDR3 sequence (DNA): TGTGCCAGCAGTTCCATAATGGGCTACACCTTC. As protein: CASSSIMGYTF.

V gene TRBV28 combines with J gene TRBJ1-5, with D unclear. CDR1 is MDHEN, CDR2 SYDVKM, per germline. The CDR3 runs 13 residues. Trimming shortened V by 4 bases and J by 6 bases, and 10 bases separated the two germline ends. CDR3 in DNA: TGTGCCAGCAGTTCCGACGTGAGTCAGCCCCAGCATTTT. It is translated as CASSSDVSQPQHF.